A single sample is the source of the 7 T cell receptor beta chains below, sequenced in a study of radiotherapy plus CTLA-4 blockade in lung cancer. Profiling relied on immunoSEQ multiplex PCR, and the TCRdb table lists in-frame clones only, not all of them. The sample has some 80,000 clones, around 78% seen once; the top ten hold roughly 23%. The sample consisted of peripheral blood, taken from a patient treated with radiotherapy plus ipilimumab. The receptors stem from a human donor with non-small cell lung cancer whose response to radiotherapy plus ipilimumab could not be evaluated. Some clones in this sample may be carry-over from other donors' samples.

J is TRBJ1-1 and V is TRBV18; TRBD1 agrees at 8 bases. The J segment lost 5 bases and the V segment lost 4 bases, leaving 9 bases of the junction unmatched. CDR1 and CDR2 from the germline V gene are KGHSH and LQKENI. This CDR3 is built from 15 residues. CDR3 sequence reads: CASSQTGDLETEAFF. CDR3 bases: TGTGCCAGCTCACAGACAGGGGATCTGGAGACTGAAGCTTTCTTT.

This clone was detected only once. The rearrangement joins TRBV5-1 to TRBJ2-5, with TRBD1 matching 10 bases. The CDR3 has 15 residues. Germline CDR1 and CDR2: SGHRS and YFSETQ. J gave up 2 bases and V 1 base, and 2 bases lay outside the gene matches. The CDR3 here is CASSLLGQGQETQYF. For the CDR3, the DNA is TGCGCCAGCAGCTTGTTGGGACAGGGGCAAGAGACCCAGTACTTC.

V usage is TRBV19 and J usage is TRBJ1-1, with TRBD1 identical over 7 bases. The CDR3 has 14 residues. Germline loops: CDR1 LNHDA, CDR2 SQIVND (reference sequence). Trimming at V came to 5 bases and at J to 6 bases, leaving 9 bases not matched to a gene. The CDR3 loop is CASSLGQANAEAFF. The CDR3 coding sequence is TGTGCCAGTAGTCTTGGACAGGCCAATGCTGAAGCTTTCTTT.

The chain has TRBV4-2 and TRBJ2-1, with 11 bases fitting TRBD2. The junction had 16 bases not matched to a gene; V was cut back by 0 bases and J by 12 bases. From germline, CDR1 is LGHNA and CDR2 YNFKEQ. This CDR3 contains 18 residues. The CDR3 DNA reads as TGTGCCAGCAGCCAAGATATCCTTCCGGTAGCGGGGGGGTACGGGCAGTTCTTC. As protein: CASSQDILPVAGGYGQFF.

This clone was observed once. The chain is built from TRBV21-1 and TRBJ1-6; TRBD1 was called by the table and not checked on the DNA. TRBV21-1 is reported as a pseudogene. CDR3 length: 18 amino acids. This chain's CDR3 is CASSKARDRSSYNSPLHF. The CDR3 DNA is TGTGCCAGCAGCAAAGCCCGGGACAGGAGCTCCTATAATTCACCCCTCCACTTT.

The chain carries TRBV5-1 and TRBJ1-2; 11 positions agree with TRBD1. The CDR3 extends over 16 amino acids. CDR1 is SGHRS, CDR2 YFSETQ, per germline. Trimming cost V 1 base and J 5 bases; bases outside gene matches: 7. The CDR3 protein is CASSLPPGQGVYGYTF. The DNA of the CDR3 is TGCGCCAGCAGCTTGCCGCCGGGACAGGGGGTATATGGCTACACCTTC.

This clone was recorded once. The rearrangement links TRBV4-3 to TRBJ1-1; D ambiguous. Germline V gene lookup returns CDR1 LGHNA and CDR2 YSLEER. Trimming took 3 bases from V and 1 from J, leaving 12 bases between them. CDR3 length: 15 amino acids. The CDR3 loop is CASSHLPPKNTEAFF. The CDR3, as DNA: TGCGCCAGCAGCCACCTTCCCCCTAAGAACACTGAAGCTTTCTTT.